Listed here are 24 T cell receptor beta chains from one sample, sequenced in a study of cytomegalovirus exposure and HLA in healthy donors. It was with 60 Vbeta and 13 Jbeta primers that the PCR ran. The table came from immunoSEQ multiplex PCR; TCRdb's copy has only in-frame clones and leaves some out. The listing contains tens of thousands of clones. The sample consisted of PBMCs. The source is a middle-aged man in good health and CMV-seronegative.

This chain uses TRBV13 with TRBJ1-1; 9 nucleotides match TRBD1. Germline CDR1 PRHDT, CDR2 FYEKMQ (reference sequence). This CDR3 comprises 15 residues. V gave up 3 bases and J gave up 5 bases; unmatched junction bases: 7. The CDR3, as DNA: TGTGCCAGCAGCTTGGGGGACAGGGCGGGGACTGAAGCTTTCTTT. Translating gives CASSLGDRAGTEAFF.

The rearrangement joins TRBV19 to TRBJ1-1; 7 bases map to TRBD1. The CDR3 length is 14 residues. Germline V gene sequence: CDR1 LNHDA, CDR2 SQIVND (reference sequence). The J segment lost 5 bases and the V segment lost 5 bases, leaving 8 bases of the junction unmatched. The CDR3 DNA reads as TGTGCCAGTAGTCCCCAGACAGGGCGGACTGAAGCTTTCTTT. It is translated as CASSPQTGRTEAFF.

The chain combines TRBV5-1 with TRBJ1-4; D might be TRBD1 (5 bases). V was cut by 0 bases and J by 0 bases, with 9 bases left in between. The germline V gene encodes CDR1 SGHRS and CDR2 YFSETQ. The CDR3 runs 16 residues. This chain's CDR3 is CASSLDRSATNEKLFF. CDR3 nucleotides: TGCGCCAGCAGCTTGGACAGGAGTGCAACTAATGAAAAACTGTTTTTT.

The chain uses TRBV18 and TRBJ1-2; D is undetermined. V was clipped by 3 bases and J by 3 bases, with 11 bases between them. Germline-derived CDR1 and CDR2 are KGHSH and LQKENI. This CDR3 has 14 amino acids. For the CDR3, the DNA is TGTGCCAGCTCACCTGAGGGCACCCACTATGGCTACACCTTC. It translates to CASSPEGTHYGYTF.

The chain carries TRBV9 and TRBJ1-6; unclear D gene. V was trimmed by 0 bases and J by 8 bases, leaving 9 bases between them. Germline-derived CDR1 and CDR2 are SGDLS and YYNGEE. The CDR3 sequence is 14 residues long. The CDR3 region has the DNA TGTGCCAGCAGCGTAGCTGACACCTATTCACCCCTCCACTTT. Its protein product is CASSVADTYSPLHF.

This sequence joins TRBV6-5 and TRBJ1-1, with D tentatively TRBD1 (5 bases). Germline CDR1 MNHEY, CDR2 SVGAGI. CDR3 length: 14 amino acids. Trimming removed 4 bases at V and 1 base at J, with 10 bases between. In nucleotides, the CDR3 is TGTGCCAGCAGTTCAGACAGCAGGAACACTGAAGCTTTCTTT. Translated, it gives CASSSDSRNTEAFF.

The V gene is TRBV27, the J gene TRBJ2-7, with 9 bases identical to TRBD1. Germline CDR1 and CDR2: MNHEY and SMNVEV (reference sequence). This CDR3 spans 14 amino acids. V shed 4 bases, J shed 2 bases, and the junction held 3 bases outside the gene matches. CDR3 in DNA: TGTGCCAGCAGTTGGGGACAGGGAGCCTACGAGCAGTACTTC. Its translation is CASSWGQGAYEQYF.

The CDR3 nucleotides are TGTGCCATCACGAGCCCCGACAGGGACACGCAGTATTTT. It is translated as CAITSPDRDTQYF. This rearrangement joins TRBV10-3 to TRBJ2-3, with TRBD1 matching over 7 bases. The CDR3 runs 13 residues. Germline loops: CDR1 ENHRY, CDR2 SYGVKD. V trimming: 7 bases; J trimming: 9 bases; junction bases outside the gene matches: 10.

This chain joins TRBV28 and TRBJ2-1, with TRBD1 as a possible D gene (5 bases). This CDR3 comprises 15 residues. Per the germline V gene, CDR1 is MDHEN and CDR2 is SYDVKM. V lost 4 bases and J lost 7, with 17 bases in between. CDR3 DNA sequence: TGTGCCAGCAGTTCCGGACAAGGGGCGCCTAATGAGCAGTTCTTC. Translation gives CASSSGQGAPNEQFF.

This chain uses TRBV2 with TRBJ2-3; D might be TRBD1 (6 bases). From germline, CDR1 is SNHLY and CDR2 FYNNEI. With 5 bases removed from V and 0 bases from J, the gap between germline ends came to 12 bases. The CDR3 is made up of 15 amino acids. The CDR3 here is CASSSQGQSTDTQYF. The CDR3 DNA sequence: TGTGCCAGCAGTTCCCAGGGGCAAAGCACAGATACGCAGTATTTT. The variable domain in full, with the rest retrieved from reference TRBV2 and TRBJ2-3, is EPEVTQTPSHQVTQMGQEVILRCVPISNHLYFYWYRQILGQKVEFLVSFYNNEISEKSEIFDDQFSVERPDGSNFTLKIRSTKLEDSAMYFCASSSQGQSTDTQYFGPGTRLTVL.

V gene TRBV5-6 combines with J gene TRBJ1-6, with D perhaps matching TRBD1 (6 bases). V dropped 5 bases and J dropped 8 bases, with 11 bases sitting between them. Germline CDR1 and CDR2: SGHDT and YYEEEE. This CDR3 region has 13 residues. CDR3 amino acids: CASRNGGDSPLHF. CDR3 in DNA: TGTGCCAGCAGAAATGGGGGCGATTCACCCCTCCACTTT.

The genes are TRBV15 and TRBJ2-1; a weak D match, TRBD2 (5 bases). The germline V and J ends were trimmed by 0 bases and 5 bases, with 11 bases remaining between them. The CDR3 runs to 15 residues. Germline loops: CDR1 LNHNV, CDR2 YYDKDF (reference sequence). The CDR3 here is CATSRDRTSNNEQFF. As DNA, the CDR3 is TGTGCCACCAGCAGAGATAGGACTTCTAACAATGAGCAGTTCTTC.

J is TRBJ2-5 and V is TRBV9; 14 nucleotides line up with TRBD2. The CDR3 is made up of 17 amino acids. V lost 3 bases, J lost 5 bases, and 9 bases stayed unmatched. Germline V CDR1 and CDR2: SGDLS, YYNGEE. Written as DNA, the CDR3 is TGTGCCAGCAGCGGGGGACTAGCGGGGGTAAGAGGGGAGACCCAGTACTTC. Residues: CASSGGLAGVRGETQYF. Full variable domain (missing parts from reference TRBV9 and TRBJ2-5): DSGVTQTPKHLITATGQRVTLRCSPRSGDLSVYWYQQSLDQGLQFLIQYYNGEERAKGNILERFSAQQFPDLHSELNLSSLELGDSALYFCASSGGLAGVRGETQYFGPGTRLLVL.

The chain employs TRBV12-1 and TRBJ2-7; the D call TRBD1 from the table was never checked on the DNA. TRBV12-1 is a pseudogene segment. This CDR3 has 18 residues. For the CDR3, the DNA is TGTGCCAGCAGCTTTGGCTCCGTATTGAACAGATTATCCTACGAGCAGTACTTC. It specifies CASSFGSVLNRLSYEQYF.

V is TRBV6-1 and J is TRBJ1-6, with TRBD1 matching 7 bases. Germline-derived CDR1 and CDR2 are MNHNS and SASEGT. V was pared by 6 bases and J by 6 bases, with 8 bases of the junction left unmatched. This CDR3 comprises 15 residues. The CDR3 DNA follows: TGTGCCAGCAGGAGGGAGACAGGGCTTAATTCACCCCTCCACTTT. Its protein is CASRRETGLNSPLHF.

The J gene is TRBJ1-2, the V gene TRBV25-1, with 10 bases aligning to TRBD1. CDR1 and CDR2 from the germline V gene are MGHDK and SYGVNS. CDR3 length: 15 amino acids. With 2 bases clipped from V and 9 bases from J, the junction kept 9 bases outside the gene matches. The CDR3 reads CASSEGGQGGRSYTF. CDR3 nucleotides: TGTGCCAGCAGTGAAGGAGGACAGGGGGGACGAAGCTACACCTTC.

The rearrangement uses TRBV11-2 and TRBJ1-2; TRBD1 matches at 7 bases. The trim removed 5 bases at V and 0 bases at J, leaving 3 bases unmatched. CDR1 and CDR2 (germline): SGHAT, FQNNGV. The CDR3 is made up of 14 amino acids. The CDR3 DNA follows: TGTGCCAGCAGCGTGACAGGGACTAACTATGGCTACACCTTC. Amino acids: CASSVTGTNYGYTF.

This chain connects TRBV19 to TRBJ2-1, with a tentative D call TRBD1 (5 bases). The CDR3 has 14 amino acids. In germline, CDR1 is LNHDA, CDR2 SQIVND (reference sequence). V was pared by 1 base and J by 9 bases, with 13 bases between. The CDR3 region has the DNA TGTGCCAGTAGTATAGGCTTCCAGGGTGTTGAGCAGTTCTTC. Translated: CASSIGFQGVEQFF.

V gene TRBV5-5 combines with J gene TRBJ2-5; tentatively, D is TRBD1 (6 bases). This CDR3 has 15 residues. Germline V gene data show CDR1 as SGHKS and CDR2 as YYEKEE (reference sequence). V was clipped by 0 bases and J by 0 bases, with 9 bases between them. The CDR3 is CASSLVGQNQETQYF. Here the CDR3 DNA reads TGTGCCAGCAGCTTGGTTGGACAGAACCAAGAGACCCAGTACTTC. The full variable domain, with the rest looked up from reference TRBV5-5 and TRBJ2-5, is DAGVTQSPTHLIKTRGQQVTLRCSPISGHKSVSWYQQVLGQGPQFIFQYYEKEERGRGNFPDRFSARQFPNYSSELNVNALLLGDSALYLCASSLVGQNQETQYFGPGTRLLVL.

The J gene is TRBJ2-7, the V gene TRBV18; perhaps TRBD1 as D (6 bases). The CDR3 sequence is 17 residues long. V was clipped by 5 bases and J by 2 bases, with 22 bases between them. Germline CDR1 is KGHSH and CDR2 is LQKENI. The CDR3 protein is CASSSVAPGHPTYEQYF. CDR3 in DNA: TGTGCCAGCTCATCGGTTGCTCCGGGACATCCTACCTACGAGCAGTACTTC.

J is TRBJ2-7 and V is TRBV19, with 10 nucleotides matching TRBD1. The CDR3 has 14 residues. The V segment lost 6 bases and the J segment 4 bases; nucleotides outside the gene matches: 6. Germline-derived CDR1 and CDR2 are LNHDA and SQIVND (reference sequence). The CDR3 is CASSSGTGDYEQYF. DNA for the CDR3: TGTGCCAGTAGCTCCGGGACAGGGGATTACGAGCAGTACTTC.

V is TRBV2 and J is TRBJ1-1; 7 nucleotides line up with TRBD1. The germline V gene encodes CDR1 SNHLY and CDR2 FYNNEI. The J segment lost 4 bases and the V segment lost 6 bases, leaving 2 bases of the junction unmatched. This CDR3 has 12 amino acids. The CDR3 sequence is CASRAGGTEAFF. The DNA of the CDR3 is TGTGCCAGCAGAGCAGGGGGCACTGAAGCTTTCTTT.

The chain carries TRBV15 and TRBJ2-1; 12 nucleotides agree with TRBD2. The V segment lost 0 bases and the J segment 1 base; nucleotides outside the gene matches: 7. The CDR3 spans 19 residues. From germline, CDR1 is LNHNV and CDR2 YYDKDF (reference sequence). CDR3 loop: CATSRERLAGEGSYNEQFF. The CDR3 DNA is TGTGCCACCAGCAGAGAAAGACTAGCGGGGGAGGGATCCTACAATGAGCAGTTCTTC.

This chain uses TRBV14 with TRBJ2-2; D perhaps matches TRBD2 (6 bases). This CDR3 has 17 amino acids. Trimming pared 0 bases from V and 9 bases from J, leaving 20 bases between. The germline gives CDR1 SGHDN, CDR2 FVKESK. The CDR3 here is CASSQDPGTLLLRELFF. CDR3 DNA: TGTGCCAGCAGCCAAGACCCCGGGACTCTCCTTTTGCGGGAGCTGTTTTTT. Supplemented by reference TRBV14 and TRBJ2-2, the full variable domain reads EAGVTQFPSHSVIEKGQTVTLRCDPISGHDNLYWYRRVMGKEIKFLLHFVKESKQDESGMPNNRFLAERTGGTYSTLKVQPAELEDSGVYFCASSQDPGTLLLRELFFGEGSRLTVL.